This TCR beta chain was documented in a study of cytomegalovirus exposure and HLA in healthy donors. The study's findings and limits: According to the study, 160 or so TCR beta chains were cytomegalovirus-associated.

Data came from immunoSEQ multiplex PCR; TCRdb stores just in-frame clones and leaves some out. This repertoire shows some 130,000 clones, roughly 89% found once; its top ten account for more than 0.95%. Details on this clone: Its antigen is undetermined.

In germline, CDR1 is SEHNR, CDR2 FQNEAQ (reference sequence). This CDR3 is built from 15 residues. V lost 3 bases to trimming and J lost 0 bases, with 9 bases between them. The sequence derives from a woman aged 18-29 years in good health and CMV-seronegative. The genes are TRBV7-9 and TRBJ1-3; unclear D gene. Sequencing used PBMCs. This CDR3 is CASSLQFTSGNTIYF. The CDR3 region has the DNA TGTGCCAGCAGCTTGCAGTTTACCTCTGGAAACACCATATATTTT.